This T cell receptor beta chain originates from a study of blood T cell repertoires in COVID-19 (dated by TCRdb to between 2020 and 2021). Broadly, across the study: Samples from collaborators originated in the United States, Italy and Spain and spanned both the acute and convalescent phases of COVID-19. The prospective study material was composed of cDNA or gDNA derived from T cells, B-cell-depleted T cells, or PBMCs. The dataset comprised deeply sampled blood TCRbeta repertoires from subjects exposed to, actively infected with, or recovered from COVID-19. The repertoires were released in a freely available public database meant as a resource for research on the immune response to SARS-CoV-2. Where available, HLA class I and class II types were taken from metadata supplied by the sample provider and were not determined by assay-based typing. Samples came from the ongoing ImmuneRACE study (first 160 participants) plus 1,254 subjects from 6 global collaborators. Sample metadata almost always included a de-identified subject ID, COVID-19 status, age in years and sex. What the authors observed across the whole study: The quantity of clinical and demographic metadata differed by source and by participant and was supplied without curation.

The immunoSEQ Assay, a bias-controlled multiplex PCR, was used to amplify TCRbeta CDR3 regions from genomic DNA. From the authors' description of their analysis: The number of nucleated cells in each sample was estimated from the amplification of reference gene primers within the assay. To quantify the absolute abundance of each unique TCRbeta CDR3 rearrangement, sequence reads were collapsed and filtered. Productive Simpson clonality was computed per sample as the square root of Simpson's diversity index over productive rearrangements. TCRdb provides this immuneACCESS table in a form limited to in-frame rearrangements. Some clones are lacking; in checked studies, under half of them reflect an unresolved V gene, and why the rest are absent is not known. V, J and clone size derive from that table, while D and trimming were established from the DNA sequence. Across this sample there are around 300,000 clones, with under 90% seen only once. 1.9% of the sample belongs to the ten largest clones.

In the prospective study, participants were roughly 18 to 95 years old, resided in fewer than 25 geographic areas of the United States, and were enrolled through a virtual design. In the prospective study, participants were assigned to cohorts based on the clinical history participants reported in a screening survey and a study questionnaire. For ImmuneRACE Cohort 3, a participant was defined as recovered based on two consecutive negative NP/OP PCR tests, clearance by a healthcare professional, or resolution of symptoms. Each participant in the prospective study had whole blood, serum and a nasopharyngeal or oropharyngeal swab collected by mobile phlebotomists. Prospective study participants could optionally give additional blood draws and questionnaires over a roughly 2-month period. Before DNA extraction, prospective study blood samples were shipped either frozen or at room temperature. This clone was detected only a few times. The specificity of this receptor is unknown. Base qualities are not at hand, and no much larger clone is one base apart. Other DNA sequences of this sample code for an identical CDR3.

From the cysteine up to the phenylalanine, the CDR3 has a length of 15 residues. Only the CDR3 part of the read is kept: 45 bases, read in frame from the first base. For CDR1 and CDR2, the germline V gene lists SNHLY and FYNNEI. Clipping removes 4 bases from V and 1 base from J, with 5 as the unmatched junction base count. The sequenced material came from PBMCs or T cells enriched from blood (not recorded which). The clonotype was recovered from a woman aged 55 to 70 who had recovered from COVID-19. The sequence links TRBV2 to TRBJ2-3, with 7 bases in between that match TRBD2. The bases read TGTGCCAGCAGTGGCAGGGAGGGAGGCACAGATACGCAGTATTTT. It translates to CASSGREGGTDTQYF. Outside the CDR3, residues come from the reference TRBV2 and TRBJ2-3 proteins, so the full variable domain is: EPEVTQTPSHQVTQMGQEVILRCVPISNHLYFYWYRQILGQKVEFLVSFYNNEISEKSEIFDDQFSVERPDGSNFTLKIRSTKLEDSAMYFCASSGREGGTDTQYFGPGTRLTVL.